Listed here are 25 T cell receptor beta chains from one sample, sequenced in a study of CD8+CD57+ T cells in acquired aplastic anemia. Genomic DNA templated the TCR beta VDJ and CDR3 profiling. TCRdb reprocessed the reads via MiXCR and lists one record per CDR3 protein. Of about 470,000 distinct CDR3 sequences detected, more than 25% appear once; the ten largest clones hold 0.8% to 0.85%. Patients chosen for sequencing had shown CD8+CD57+ cell expansion by flow cytometry. Sequencing was done on a sample of sorted CD4+, CD8+, or CD8+CD57+ T cells (not recorded which) from PBMCs. The origin of the receptors is a human donor with aplastic anemia.

Points on this clonotype: This may be a read error, as it is one base from a much larger clone. The chain combines TRBV7-6 with TRBJ2-7, with a possible D match to TRBD1 (6 bases). Germline values: CDR1 SGHVS, CDR2 FNYEAQ. The CDR3 totals 14 residues. CDR3 nucleotide sequence: TGTCCCAGCAGCCGGACAGCGCCGTCCTACGAGCAGTACTTC. Translating gives CPSSRTAPSYEQYF.

This clonotype has at least ten counts. V is TRBV2 and J is TRBJ1-2; possibly TRBD1 for D (5 bases). Germline values: CDR1 SNHLY, CDR2 FYNNEI. This CDR3 has 14 residues. Trimming stripped 5 bases from V and 2 bases from J, with 12 bases between. CDR3 nucleotides: TGTGCCAGCAGTCCGGGACTGCGAAACTATGGCTACACCTTC. Translating gives CASSPGLRNYGYTF.

This clonotype occurred many times. The CDR3 reads CAISEAGPTDTQYF. CDR3 in DNA: TGTGCCATCAGTGAAGCGGGTCCCACAGATACGCAGTATTTT. This chain links TRBV10-3 with TRBJ2-3; weak D call: TRBD2 (6 bases). V lost 3 bases and J 2 bases, leaving 9 bases between the germline ends. The CDR3 length is 14 residues. Germline values: CDR1 ENHRY, CDR2 SYGVKD.

This clonotype was counted ten times or more. The CDR3 region has the DNA TGTGCCAGTAGTATGGGAGGGAAAGAGACCCAGTACTTC. It specifies CASSMGGKETQYF. The J gene is TRBJ2-5, the V gene TRBV19; 7 bases are a match to TRBD2. The CDR3 extends over 13 amino acids. The trim removed 3 bases at V and 3 bases at J, leaving 1 base unmatched. CDR1 and CDR2 (germline): LNHDA, SQIVND (reference sequence).

A note on this clonotype: This may stem from a read error, because a much larger clone lies one nucleotide away. V usage is TRBV15 and J usage is TRBJ2-3; possibly TRBD2 for D (5 bases). The J call is uncertain, as TRBJ2-5 better fits the DNA end. CDR1 is LNHNV and CDR2 is YYDKDF in the germline V gene (reference sequence). This CDR3 has 15 residues. This CDR3 reads CATSRDGVAIGTQYF. The CDR3 coding sequence is TGTGCCACCAGCAGAGATGGGGTAGCGATCGGGACCCAGTACTTC.

The chain uses TRBV7-8 and TRBJ2-3; D not certain. The CDR3 has 13 amino acids. Trimming pared 7 bases from V and 4 bases from J, leaving 12 bases between. Germline V gene lookup returns CDR1 SGHVS and CDR2 FQNEAQ. For the CDR3, the DNA is TGTGCCAGCAACCCTTCGAATGCAGATACGCAGTATTTT. It yields the protein CASNPSNADTQYF.

This clonotype was found many times. The chain is built from TRBV9 and TRBJ1-2; a possible D gene is TRBD1 (5 bases). V lost 2 bases and J 6 bases, leaving 11 bases between the germline ends. CDR1 is SGDLS, CDR2 YYNGEE, per germline. The CDR3 totals 13 residues. CDR3 DNA: TGTGCCAGCAGCGTCCCTGGGGGGGATGGCTACACCTTC. Translated: CASSVPGGDGYTF.

J is TRBJ2-1 and V is TRBV20-1; 12 bases line up with TRBD2. This CDR3 has 19 amino acids. CDR1 is DFQATT and CDR2 is SNEGSKA in the germline V gene (reference sequence). Unmatched junction bases numbered 12, after V lost 1 base and J lost 2 bases. CDR3 sequence: CSARAFRASGGETYNEQFF. CDR3 DNA: TGCAGTGCTAGAGCCTTCAGGGCTAGCGGGGGGGAGACCTACAATGAGCAGTTCTTC.

The CDR3 loop reads CASRDSTGELFF. The DNA of the CDR3 is TGTGCCAGCAGAGACAGCACCGGGGAGCTGTTTTTT. The chain uses TRBV10-3 and TRBJ2-2, with D maybe TRBD1 (5 bases). V lost 10 bases, J lost 4 bases, and 10 bases lay in between. The CDR3 is 12 residues long. Per the germline V gene, CDR1 is ENHRY and CDR2 is SYGVKD.

This clonotype was counted at least ten times. The rearrangement uses TRBV29-1 and TRBJ2-1; 10 nucleotides align to TRBD2. CDR1 SQVTM and CDR2 ANQGSEA come from the germline V gene. V gave up 8 bases and J gave up 10 bases; unmatched junction bases: 14. The CDR3 has 14 residues. The CDR3 coding sequence is TGCAGCTCCCAGGGGAGCGGGAGGGCCCAAGAGCAGTTCTTC. This gives the protein CSSQGSGRAQEQFF.

The V and J genes are TRBV2 and TRBJ1-2; D is unclear. Germline V CDR1 and CDR2: SNHLY, FYNNEI. This CDR3 has 14 residues. V lost 8 bases to trimming and J lost 7 bases, with 20 bases between them. CDR3 residues: CASSPTPAVAGYTF. The CDR3 nucleotides are TGTGCCAGCTCCCCAACACCGGCCGTGGCTGGCTACACCTTC.

This clonotype was found many times. This chain links TRBV6-1 with TRBJ1-2; unclear D gene. CDR1 is MNHNS and CDR2 is SASEGT in the germline V gene. V was cut by 1 base and J by 3 bases, with 9 bases left in between. The CDR3 runs 14 residues. Here the CDR3 reads CASSEGWTYYGYTF. The CDR3 nucleotides read TGTGCCAGCAGTGAAGGGTGGACGTACTATGGCTACACCTTC.

This clonotype was picked up many times. The chain is built from TRBV29-1 and TRBJ2-1; the D call may be TRBD1 or TRBD2 (6 bases each). This CDR3 has 14 residues. CDR1 and CDR2 (germline): SQVTM, ANQGSEA. Trimming removed 5 bases from V and 7 bases from J, with 18 bases in between. The CDR3 sequence: CSVLLWGASNEQFF. DNA for the CDR3: TGCAGCGTTCTCCTCTGGGGGGCGAGTAATGAGCAGTTCTTC.

In its sample, this clonotype was seen many times. A much larger clonotype is one base distant, so this may be a read error. This sequence joins TRBV5-5 and TRBJ2-6; maybe TRBD1 (5 bases). The CDR3 spans 16 residues. Germline CDR1 reads SGHKS; CDR2 reads YYEKEE (reference sequence). CDR3 nucleotide sequence: TGTGCCAGCAGCTTTAAGGCAGGGTCTGGGGCCAACATCCTGACTTTC. As protein: CASSFKAGSGANILTF. The entire variable domain, with the rest obtained from reference TRBV5-5 and TRBJ2-6, is as follows: DAGVTQSPTHLIKTRGQQVTLRCSPISGHKSVSWYQQVLGQGPQFIFQYYEKEERGRGNFPDRFSARQFPNYSSELNVNALLLGDSALYLCASSFKAGSGANILTFGAGSRLTVL.

The chain links TRBV2 to TRBJ1-5, with 12 positions matching TRBD1. J was trimmed by 6 bases and V by 3 bases; bases with no gene match: 3. CDR3 length equals 15 residues. Germline V gene data show CDR1 as SNHLY and CDR2 as FYNNEI. The CDR3: CASSEGQGAGQPQHF. For the CDR3, the DNA is TGTGCCAGCAGTGAGGGACAGGGGGCAGGTCAGCCCCAGCATTTT.

The chain is built from TRBV19 and TRBJ2-1; 7 positions agree with TRBD2. Trimming cost V 5 bases and J 8 bases; bases outside gene matches: 21. This CDR3 is built from 18 residues. CDR1 is LNHDA, CDR2 SQIVND, per germline (reference sequence). CDR3: CASSFLISLTSQGYEQFF. In DNA form, the CDR3 reads TGTGCCAGTAGTTTCCTTATATCCCTGACTAGCCAAGGCTATGAGCAGTTCTTC.

In this sample, this clonotype turned up a few times. The rearrangement joins TRBV12-3 or TRBV12-4 to TRBJ2-5; 11 bases map to TRBD2. The CDR3 spans 16 residues. The ends lost 0 bases at V and 9 bases at J; junction bases unmatched: 9. As DNA, the CDR3 is TGTGCCAGCAGTTTAGCTATAGGGACTAGCGGAGATTCCCAGTACTTC. Amino acid sequence: CASSLAIGTSGDSQYF.

This clonotype appeared a few times. The chain couples TRBV6-1 to TRBJ2-7; D not certain. Trimming pared 4 bases from V and 4 bases from J, leaving 8 bases between. Germline V gene lookup returns CDR1 MNHNS and CDR2 SASEGT. This CDR3 contains 12 residues. The CDR3 sequence is CASSGLGYEQYF. For the CDR3, the DNA is TGTGCCAGCAGTGGTTTAGGGTACGAGCAGTACTTC.

In its sample, this clonotype was seen many times. This chain connects TRBV29-1 to TRBJ1-5; 7 bases agree with TRBD1. Per the germline V gene, CDR1 is SQVTM and CDR2 is ANQGSEA. This CDR3 region has 13 residues. Trimming took 1 base from V and 7 from J; bases not matched to a gene: 4. CDR3 residues: CSVEGQGGQPQHF. CDR3 nucleotide sequence: TGCAGCGTTGAAGGACAGGGAGGACAGCCCCAGCATTTT. Variable domain in full (rest from reference TRBV29-1 and TRBJ1-5): SAVISQKPSRDICQRGTSLTIQCQVDSQVTMMFWYRQQPGQSLTLIATANQGSEATYESGFVIDKFPISRPNLTFSTLTVSNMSPEDSSIYLCSVEGQGGQPQHFGDGTRLSIL.

The rearrangement uses TRBV6-1 and TRBJ1-6; 7 bases match TRBD1. There are 15 residues in the CDR3. Germline CDR1 reads MNHNS; CDR2 reads SASEGT. The junction had 7 bases not matched to a gene; V was cut back by 7 bases and J by 4 bases. This CDR3 is CASKLPGGYNSPLHF. CDR3 coding DNA: TGTGCCAGCAAATTACCAGGGGGATATAATTCACCCCTCCACTTT.

The chain is built from TRBV20-1 and TRBJ2-1; 13 bases fit TRBD2. V trimming: 7 bases; J trimming: 8 bases; junction bases outside the gene matches: 5. CDR1 is DFQATT and CDR2 is SNEGSKA in the germline V gene (reference sequence). This CDR3 region has 13 residues. CDR3 loop: CSGTSGRSDEQFF. CDR3 DNA: TGCAGTGGGACTAGCGGGAGATCCGATGAGCAGTTCTTC.

This clonotype was detected only once. The chain employs TRBV20-1 and TRBJ1-1; 7 bases match TRBD1. The CDR3 covers 14 residues. V dropped 6 bases and J dropped 2; count of bases not matched to a gene: 9. CDR1 is DFQATT, CDR2 SNEGSKA, per germline (reference sequence). The CDR3 region is CSAPKTGSNTEAFF. In DNA, the CDR3 is TGCAGTGCCCCGAAGACAGGGAGTAACACTGAAGCTTTCTTT.

The V call is TRBV10-3, the J call TRBJ2-3, with 11 positions matching TRBD2. This CDR3 comprises 18 residues. In germline, CDR1 is ENHRY, CDR2 SYGVKD. V trimming: 3 bases; J trimming: 4 bases; junction bases outside the gene matches: 12. CDR3 amino acids: CAISDPSSGGRVSDTQYF. The CDR3 DNA sequence: TGTGCCATCAGTGACCCCTCTAGCGGGGGGAGAGTGTCAGATACGCAGTATTTT.

This clonotype was seen at least ten times. CDR3 amino acids: CATSSPSGGRQFF. CDR3 nucleotides: TGTGCCACCAGCAGCCCATCGGGCGGGAGGCAGTTCTTC. The chain is built from TRBV15 and TRBJ2-1; 7 bases fit TRBD2. Germline assignment: CDR1 LNHNV and CDR2 YYDKDF (reference sequence). The CDR3 spans 13 residues. J lost 12 bases, V lost 3 bases, and 8 bases had no gene match.

This clonotype was recorded at least ten times. The chain combines TRBV5-8 with TRBJ2-7, with unresolved D. The germline gives CDR1 SGHTS, CDR2 YDEGEE. This CDR3 has 11 residues. The V gene lost 0 bases and the J gene lost 8 bases, with 6 bases spanning the gap. Here the CDR3 DNA reads TGTGCCAGCAGCTTGGTCAGACAGCAGTACTTC. Amino acid sequence: CASSLVRQQYF.